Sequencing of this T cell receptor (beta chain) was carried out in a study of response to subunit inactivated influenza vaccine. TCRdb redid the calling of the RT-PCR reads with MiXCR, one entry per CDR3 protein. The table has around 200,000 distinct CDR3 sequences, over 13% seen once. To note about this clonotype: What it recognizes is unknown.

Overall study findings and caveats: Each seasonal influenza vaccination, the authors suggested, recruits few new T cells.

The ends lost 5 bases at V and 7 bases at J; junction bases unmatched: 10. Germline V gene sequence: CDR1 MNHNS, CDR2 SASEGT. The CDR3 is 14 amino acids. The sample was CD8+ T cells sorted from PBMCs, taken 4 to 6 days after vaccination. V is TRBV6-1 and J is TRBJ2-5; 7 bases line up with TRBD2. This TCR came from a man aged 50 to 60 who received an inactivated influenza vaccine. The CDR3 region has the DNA TGTGCCAGCAGTCCTAGCGGAGGGGCGGCGACCCAGTACTTC. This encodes CASSPSGGAATQYF.